The 17 T cell receptor beta chains below all came from one sample that was sequenced in a study of blood T cell repertoires in COVID-19. Some clones are missing from TCRdb's copy, which holds only in-frame ones; the method was immunoSEQ multiplex PCR. The table shows some 140,000 clones, with approximately 80% occurring only once. Sequencing used peripheral blood. All receptors derive from a woman in her fifties or sixties with COVID-19, enrolled during active disease.

J is TRBJ2-6 and V is TRBV29-1; D not certain. The CDR3 length is 14 residues. Germline CDR1 and CDR2: SQVTM and ANQGSEA. V was cut by 2 bases and J by 0 bases, with 5 bases left in between. The CDR3 reads CSVELSSGANVLTF. The CDR3 DNA sequence: TGCAGCGTTGAACTTAGCTCTGGGGCCAACGTCCTGACTTTC.

This sequence joins TRBV2 and TRBJ1-5, with a tentative D call TRBD1 (6 bases). The CDR3 loop spans 17 amino acids. Germline values: CDR1 SNHLY, CDR2 FYNNEI. Trimming pared 5 bases from V and 1 base from J, leaving 18 bases between. CDR3 DNA: TGTGCCAGCAGTCAGACAGGTCAAGGCGGCAGCAATCAGCCCCAGCATTTT. Translated: CASSQTGQGGSNQPQHF.

The V gene is TRBV9, the J gene TRBJ2-1; TRBD2 matches 14 bases. Per the germline V gene, CDR1 is SGDLS and CDR2 is YYNGEE. V dropped 0 bases and J dropped 9; count of bases not matched to a gene: 5. The CDR3 covers 16 residues. CDR3 protein: CASSVVTSGRASEQFF. CDR3 nucleotides: TGTGCCAGCAGCGTAGTGACTAGCGGGAGGGCAAGTGAGCAGTTCTTC.

The chain recombines TRBV2 with TRBJ1-6, with a tentative D call TRBD1 (6 bases). The CDR3 sequence is 15 residues long. Looked up from germline, CDR1 is SNHLY and CDR2 is FYNNEI. The V gene lost 7 bases and the J gene lost 7 bases, with 17 bases spanning the gap. This CDR3 reads CASTRGGTRNSPLHF. Here the CDR3 DNA reads TGTGCCAGCACCCGAGGGGGGACTAGAAATTCACCCCTCCACTTT.

The genes are TRBV5-1 and TRBJ1-1; TRBD1 aligns across 7 bases. Trimming at V came to 4 bases and at J to 4 bases, leaving 10 bases not matched to a gene. The CDR3 extends over 15 amino acids. Germline CDR1 and CDR2: SGHRS and YFSETQ. The CDR3: CASSTRQGGVTEAFF. The CDR3 coding sequence is TGCGCCAGCAGCACACGACAGGGAGGAGTCACTGAAGCTTTCTTT. Supplemented by reference TRBV5-1 and TRBJ1-1, the full variable domain reads KAGVTQTPRYLIKTRGQQVTLSCSPISGHRSVSWYQQTPGQGLQFLFEYFSETQRNKGNFPGRFSGRQFSNSRSEMNVSTLELGDSALYLCASSTRQGGVTEAFFGQGTRLTVV.

This clone was detected only a few times. The CDR3 DNA reads as TGTGCCAGCAGCTGGGGGACATTTGAAGCTTTCTTT. Its protein is CASSWGTFEAFF. J is TRBJ1-1 and V is TRBV7-9; D might be TRBD1 (6 bases). With 4 bases removed from V and 7 bases from J, the gap between germline ends came to 10 bases. Germline CDR1 reads SEHNR; CDR2 reads FQNEAQ (reference sequence). The CDR3 runs to 12 residues.

The chain employs TRBV5-4 and TRBJ2-3; 15 nucleotides line up with TRBD2. CDR3 size: 17 residues. The germline CDR1 and CDR2 sequences are SGHNT and YYREEE (reference sequence). V shed 4 bases, J shed 0 bases, and the junction held 3 bases outside the gene matches. The CDR3 region has the DNA TGTGCCAGCAGCCCGGGACTAGCGGGGGGTAGCACAGATACGCAGTATTTT. This gives the protein CASSPGLAGGSTDTQYF. The full variable domain, completed using reference TRBV5-4 and TRBJ2-3, is ETGVTQSPTHLIKTRGQQVTLRCSSQSGHNTVSWYQQALGQGPQFIFQYYREEENGRGNFPPRFSGLQFPNYSSELNVNALELDDSALYLCASSPGLAGGSTDTQYFGPGTRLTVL.

The chain links TRBV5-1 to TRBJ2-7; D not certain. Germline V gives CDR1 SGHRS, CDR2 YFSETQ. The CDR3 length is 14 residues. Trimming pared 2 bases from V and 2 bases from J, leaving 11 bases between. CDR3 region: CASSFPRVPYEQYF. CDR3 nucleotide sequence: TGCGCCAGCAGCTTTCCCCGGGTCCCCTACGAGCAGTACTTC.

As DNA, the CDR3 is TGTGCCAGCAGTCCCGTGCGCAATGAGCAGTTCTTC. Encoded protein: CASSPVRNEQFF. The chain joins TRBV12-3 or TRBV12-4 to TRBJ2-1; D not resolved. The CDR3 sequence is 12 residues long. The V end lost 5 bases, the J end lost 6 bases, and 8 bases lay between the germline ends.

This rearrangement joins TRBV5-1 to TRBJ2-3, with a weak D call TRBD2 (5 bases). Between the trimmed V and J ends, which lost 7 bases and 7 bases, there was a span of 19 bases. From germline, CDR1 is SGHRS and CDR2 YFSETQ. The CDR3 contains 14 residues. Written as DNA, the CDR3 is TGCGCCAGCGGGAGCGGACCACCCTTGAATACGCAGTATTTT. It translates to CASGSGPPLNTQYF.

The chain recombines TRBV10-3 with TRBJ1-2, with 7 bases that match TRBD1. In germline, CDR1 is ENHRY, CDR2 SYGVKD. The CDR3 runs to 14 residues. The V segment lost 6 bases and the J segment 8 bases; nucleotides outside the gene matches: 12. CDR3: CAISSGQGVDGYTF. The DNA for the CDR3 is TGTGCCATCAGCTCCGGGCAGGGGGTAGACGGCTACACCTTC.

This CDR3 is CASSRQGANTIYF. CDR3 nucleotide sequence: TGTGCCAGCAGTAGGCAGGGGGCGAACACCATATATTTT. This chain links TRBV27 with TRBJ1-3, with TRBD1 identical over 8 bases. Germline CDR1 MNHEY, CDR2 SMNVEV (reference sequence). J gave up 7 bases and V 5 bases, and 4 bases lay outside the gene matches. The CDR3 covers 13 residues.

This clone was recorded once. The genes are TRBV11-1 and TRBJ1-4; weak D call: TRBD1 (6 bases). Trimming cost V 5 bases and J 10 bases, with 14 bases left between them. The germline V gene encodes CDR1 SGHAT and CDR2 FQDESV (reference sequence). The CDR3 is 13 amino acids. For the CDR3, the DNA is TGTGCCAGCAGCAGCAGCACAGGGCGAAAACTGTTTTTT. This encodes CASSSSTGRKLFF.

This clone was counted a single time. The chain links TRBV18 to TRBJ2-2; 7 bases agree with TRBD1. The germline V gene encodes CDR1 KGHSH and CDR2 LQKENI. The CDR3 consists of 14 residues. The trim removed 6 bases at V and 2 bases at J, leaving 3 bases unmatched. The chain's CDR3 is CASSRDSNTGELFF. In nucleotides, the CDR3 is TGTGCCAGCTCCCGGGACAGTAACACCGGGGAGCTGTTTTTT. Complete variable domain (other parts from reference TRBV18 and TRBJ2-2): NAGVMQNPRHLVRRRGQEARLRCSPMKGHSHVYWYRQLPEEGLKFMVYLQKENIIDESGMPKERFSAEFPKEGPSILRIQQVVRGDSAAYFCASSRDSNTGELFFGEGSRLTVL.

This chain connects TRBV19 to TRBJ2-2; 7 nucleotides line up with TRBD2. Germline CDR1 LNHDA, CDR2 SQIVND (reference sequence). This CDR3 comprises 15 residues. J lost 2 bases, V lost 4 bases, and 4 bases had no gene match. Written as DNA, the CDR3 is TGTGCCAGTAGTACCGCGGGGGTTAACACCGGGGAGCTGTTTTTT. This encodes CASSTAGVNTGELFF.

The rearrangement joins TRBV13 to TRBJ2-7; no definite D call. CDR1 PRHDT and CDR2 FYEKMQ come from the germline V gene (reference sequence). The CDR3 is made up of 13 amino acids. Trimming cost V 3 bases and J 3 bases, with 9 bases left between them. The CDR3 region is CASSFYSFYEQYF. CDR3 nucleotide sequence: TGTGCCAGCAGCTTCTACAGTTTCTACGAGCAGTACTTC. Using reference TRBV13 and TRBJ2-7 for the parts outside the CDR3, the full variable domain is AAGVIQSPRHLIKEKRETATLKCYPIPRHDTVYWYQQGPGQDPQFLISFYEKMQSDKGSIPDRFSAQQFSDYHSELNMSSLELGDSALYFCASSFYSFYEQYFGPGTRLTVT.

This clone was observed a handful of times. This chain links TRBV14 with TRBJ1-2; 8 nucleotides align to TRBD1. The germline V gene has CDR1 SGHDN and CDR2 FVKESK. The CDR3 is made up of 14 amino acids. Germline trimming cut 0 bases from V and 7 bases from J; bases unmatched to any gene: 4. CDR3 sequence reads: CASSQDNRGSGYTF. CDR3 nucleotides: TGTGCCAGCAGCCAAGATAACAGGGGGTCTGGCTACACCTTC. The whole variable domain, filled in from reference TRBV14 and TRBJ1-2, reads EAGVTQFPSHSVIEKGQTVTLRCDPISGHDNLYWYRRVMGKEIKFLLHFVKESKQDESGMPNNRFLAERTGGTYSTLKVQPAELEDSGVYFCASSQDNRGSGYTFGSGTRLTVV.